Below, one T cell receptor (beta chain) is given with its context. The antigen remains unidentified. Germline CDR1 is MDHEN and CDR2 is SYDVKM. V shed 8 bases, J shed 4 bases, and the junction held 11 bases outside the gene matches. This CDR3 has 14 amino acids. A second roughly 6 to 11 cycle PCR used barcoded and J-beta primers. TCRdb reprocessed the 5' RACE reads via MiXCR and lists one record per CDR3 protein. The sample yields roughly 800,000 distinct CDR3 sequences, about three fifths seen once. This sample was included in a study of blood T cells in healthy people across ages. Study conclusions and caveats: The unknown donor CMV status may have confounded expanded clonotype changes. Calculation of diversity from one million T cells yielded estimates considered to be underestimates.

Material for sequencing was blood. The chain recombines TRBV28 with TRBJ2-7, with 7 bases fitting TRBD2. This clonotype was sampled from a man aged 25 to 40 in good health. The CDR3 DNA reads as TGTGCCAGCCGTGGGGAGGGCTGGGAGTACGAGCAGTACTTC. Translating gives CASRGEGWEYEQYF.